This T cell receptor (beta chain) is drawn from a study of blood T cell repertoires in COVID-19. This clone was found once. V lost 0 bases, J lost 13 bases, and 8 bases stayed unmatched. CDR3 size: 15 residues. CDR1 SGHRS and CDR2 YFSETQ come from the germline V gene. As originally analysed: Amplification from reference gene primers served as the basis for estimated nucleated cell counts. Profiled with immunoSEQ multiplex PCR; TCRdb holds only in-frame clones, not every one. That table gives V, J and clone size, and the DNA gave D and trimming. The data contain roughly 400,000 clones, roughly 88% of them singletons.

The rearrangement uses TRBV5-1 and TRBJ1-6; 9 bases align to TRBD1. The TCR sequence derives from a man younger than 30 who had recovered from COVID-19. Sequenced sample: PBMCs or T cells enriched from blood (not recorded which). The CDR3 DNA follows: TGCGCCAGCAGCTTGGGGACAGGGGATATAGGTCCCCTCCACTTT. It yields the protein CASSLGTGDIGPLHF.